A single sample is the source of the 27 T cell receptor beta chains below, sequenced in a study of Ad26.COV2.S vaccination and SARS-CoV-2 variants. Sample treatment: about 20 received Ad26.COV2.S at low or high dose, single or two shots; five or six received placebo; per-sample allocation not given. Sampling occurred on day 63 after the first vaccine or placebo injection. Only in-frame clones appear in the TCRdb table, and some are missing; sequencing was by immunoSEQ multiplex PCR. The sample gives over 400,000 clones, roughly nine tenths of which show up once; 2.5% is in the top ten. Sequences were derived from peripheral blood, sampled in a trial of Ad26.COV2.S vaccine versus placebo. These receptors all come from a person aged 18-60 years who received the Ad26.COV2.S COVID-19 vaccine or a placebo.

In DNA, the CDR3 is TGCGCCAGCAGCCAAGAGGGCCAAGTGGGAATTCAGTACTTC. It specifies CASSQEGQVGIQYF. The V gene is TRBV4-1, the J gene TRBJ2-4, with D unclear. Germline-derived CDR1 and CDR2 are MGHRA and YSYEKL. This CDR3 contains 14 residues. V lost 0 bases and J 10 bases, leaving 13 bases between the germline ends.

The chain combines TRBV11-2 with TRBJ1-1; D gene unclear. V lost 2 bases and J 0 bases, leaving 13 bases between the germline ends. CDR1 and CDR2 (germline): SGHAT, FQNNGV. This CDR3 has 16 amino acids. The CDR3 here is CASSLQVGSMNTEAFF. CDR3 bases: TGTGCCAGCAGCTTACAAGTTGGCAGTATGAACACTGAAGCTTTCTTT.

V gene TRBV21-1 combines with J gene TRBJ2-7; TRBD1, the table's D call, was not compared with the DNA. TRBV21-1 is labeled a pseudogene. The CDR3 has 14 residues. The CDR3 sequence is CASSKGASRFEQYV. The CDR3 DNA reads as TGTGCCAGCAGCAAAGGGGCTTCCCGGTTCGAGCAGTACGTC.

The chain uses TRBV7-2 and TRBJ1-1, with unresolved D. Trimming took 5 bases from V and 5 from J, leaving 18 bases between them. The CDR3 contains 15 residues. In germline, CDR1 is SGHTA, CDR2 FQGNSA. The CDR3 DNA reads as TGTGCCAGCAGCCTACGGACGCTGGTTGGGACTGAAGCTTTCTTT. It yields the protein CASSLRTLVGTEAFF.

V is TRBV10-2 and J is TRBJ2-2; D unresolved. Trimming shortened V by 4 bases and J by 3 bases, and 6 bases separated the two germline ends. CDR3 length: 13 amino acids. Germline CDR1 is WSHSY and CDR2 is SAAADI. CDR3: CASSGRDTGELFF. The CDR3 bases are TGCGCCAGCAGTGGTAGGGACACCGGGGAGCTGTTTTTT.

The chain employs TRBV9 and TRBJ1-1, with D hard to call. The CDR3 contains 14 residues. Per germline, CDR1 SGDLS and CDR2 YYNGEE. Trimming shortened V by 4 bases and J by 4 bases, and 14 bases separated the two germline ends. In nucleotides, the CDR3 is TGTGCCAGCAGCCCCCCCTCCACGGCCACTGAAGCTTTCTTT. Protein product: CASSPPSTATEAFF.

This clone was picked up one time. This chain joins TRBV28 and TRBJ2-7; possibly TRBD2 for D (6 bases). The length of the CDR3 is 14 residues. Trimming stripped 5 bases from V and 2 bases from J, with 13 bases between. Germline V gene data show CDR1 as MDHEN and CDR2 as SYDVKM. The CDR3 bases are TGTGCCAGCAGTCTCTGGGGGGAGGCCTACGAGCAGTACTTC. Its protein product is CASSLWGEAYEQYF.

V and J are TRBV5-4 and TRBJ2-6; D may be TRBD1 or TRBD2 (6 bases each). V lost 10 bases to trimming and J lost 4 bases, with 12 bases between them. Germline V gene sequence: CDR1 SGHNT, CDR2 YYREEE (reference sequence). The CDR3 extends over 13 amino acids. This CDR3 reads CAWGADGANVLTF. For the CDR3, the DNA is TGTGCCTGGGGGGCCGACGGGGCCAACGTCCTGACTTTC.

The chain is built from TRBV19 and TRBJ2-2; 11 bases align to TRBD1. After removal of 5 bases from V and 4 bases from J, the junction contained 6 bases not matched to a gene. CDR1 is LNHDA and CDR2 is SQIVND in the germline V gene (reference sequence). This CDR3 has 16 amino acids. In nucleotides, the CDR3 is TGTGCCAGTAGTTTAGGACAGGGGGCGGGCACCGGGGAGCTGTTTTTT. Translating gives CASSLGQGAGTGELFF.

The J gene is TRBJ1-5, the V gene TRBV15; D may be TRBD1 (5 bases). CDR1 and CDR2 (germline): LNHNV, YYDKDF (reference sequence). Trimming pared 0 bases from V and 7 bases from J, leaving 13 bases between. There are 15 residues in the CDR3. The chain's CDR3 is CATSRDLGVRQPQHF. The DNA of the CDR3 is TGTGCCACCAGCAGAGATTTGGGGGTTCGACAGCCCCAGCATTTT.

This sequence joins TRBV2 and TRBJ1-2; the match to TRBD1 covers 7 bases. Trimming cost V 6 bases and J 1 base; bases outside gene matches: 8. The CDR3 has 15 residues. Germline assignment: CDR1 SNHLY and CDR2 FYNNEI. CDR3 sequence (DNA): TGTGCCAGCAGGGTGACAGGGTCTATTAACTATGGCTACACCTTC. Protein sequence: CASRVTGSINYGYTF.

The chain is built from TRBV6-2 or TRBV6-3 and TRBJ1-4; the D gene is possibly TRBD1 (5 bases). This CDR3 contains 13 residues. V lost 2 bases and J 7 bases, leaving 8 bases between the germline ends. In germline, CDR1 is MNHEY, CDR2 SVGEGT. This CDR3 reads CASSYGGVEKLFF. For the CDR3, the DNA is TGTGCCAGCAGTTACGGAGGGGTTGAAAAACTGTTTTTT.

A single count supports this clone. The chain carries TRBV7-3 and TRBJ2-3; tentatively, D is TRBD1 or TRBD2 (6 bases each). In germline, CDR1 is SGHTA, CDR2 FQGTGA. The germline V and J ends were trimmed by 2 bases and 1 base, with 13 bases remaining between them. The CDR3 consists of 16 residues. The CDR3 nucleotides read TGTGCCAGCAGCTTAGGATACGGGGGCGGCACAGATACGCAGTATTTT. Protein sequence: CASSLGYGGGTDTQYF.

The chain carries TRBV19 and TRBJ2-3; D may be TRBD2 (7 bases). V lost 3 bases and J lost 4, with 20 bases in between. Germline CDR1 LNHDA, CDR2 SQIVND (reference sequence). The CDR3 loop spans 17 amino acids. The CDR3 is CASSISGAGAYADTQYF. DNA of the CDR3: TGTGCCAGTAGTATCTCGGGGGCGGGAGCCTACGCAGATACGCAGTATTTT.

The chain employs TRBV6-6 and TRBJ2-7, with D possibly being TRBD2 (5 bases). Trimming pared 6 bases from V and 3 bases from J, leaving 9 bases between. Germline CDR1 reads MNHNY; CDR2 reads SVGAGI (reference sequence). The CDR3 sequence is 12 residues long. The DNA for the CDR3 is TGTGCCAGCAGGGACTCAAGCTACGAGCAGTACGTC. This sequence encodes CASRDSSYEQYV.

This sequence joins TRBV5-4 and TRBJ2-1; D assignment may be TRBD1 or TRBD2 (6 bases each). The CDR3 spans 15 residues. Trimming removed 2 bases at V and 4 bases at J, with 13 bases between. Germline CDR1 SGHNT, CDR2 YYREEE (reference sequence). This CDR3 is CASSFDGGDYNEQFF. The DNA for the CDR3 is TGTGCCAGCAGCTTCGACGGGGGCGATTACAATGAGCAGTTCTTC.

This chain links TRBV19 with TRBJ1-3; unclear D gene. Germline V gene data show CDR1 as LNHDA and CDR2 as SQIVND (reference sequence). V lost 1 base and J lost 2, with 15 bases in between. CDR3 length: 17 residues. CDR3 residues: CASSIVAAGGPGNTIYF. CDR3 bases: TGTGCCAGTAGTATAGTCGCCGCCGGCGGACCTGGAAACACCATATATTTT.

The CDR3 protein is CASSSRVFYEQYV. Written as DNA, the CDR3 is TGTGCCAGCAGCTCTAGGGTTTTCTACGAGCAGTACGTC. The rearrangement uses TRBV11-3 and TRBJ2-7; no clear D. This CDR3 is built from 13 residues. V lost 4 bases, J lost 3 bases, and 10 bases lay in between. Germline V lookup: CDR1 SGHNT, CDR2 YENEEA.

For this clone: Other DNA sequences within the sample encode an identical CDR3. The CDR3 spells CASSPTGVEETQYF. CDR3 bases: TGTGCCAGCAGCCCGACAGGAGTGGAGGAGACCCAGTACTTC. This chain connects TRBV7-3 to TRBJ2-5; maybe TRBD1 (6 bases). The CDR3 totals 14 residues. Germline assignment: CDR1 SGHTA and CDR2 FQGTGA. V lost 5 bases and J lost 5, with 15 bases in between.

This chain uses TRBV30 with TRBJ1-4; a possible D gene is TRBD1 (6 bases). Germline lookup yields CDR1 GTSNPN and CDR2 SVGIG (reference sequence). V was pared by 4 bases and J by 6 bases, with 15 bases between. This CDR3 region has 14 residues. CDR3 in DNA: TGTGCCTGGAACGAACAGGGATGGGATGAAAAACTGTTTTTT. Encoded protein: CAWNEQGWDEKLFF. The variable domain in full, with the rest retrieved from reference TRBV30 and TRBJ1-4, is SQTIHQWPATLVQPVGSPLSLECTVEGTSNPNLYWYRQAAGRGLQLLFYSVGIGQISSEVPQNLSASRPQDRQFILSSKKLLLSDSGFYLCAWNEQGWDEKLFFGSGTQLSVL.

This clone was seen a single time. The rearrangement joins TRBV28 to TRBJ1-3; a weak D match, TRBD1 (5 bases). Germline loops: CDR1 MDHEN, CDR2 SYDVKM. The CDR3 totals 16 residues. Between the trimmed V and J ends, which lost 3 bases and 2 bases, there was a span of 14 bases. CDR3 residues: CASSFPRQGPGNTIYF. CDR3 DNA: TGTGCCAGCAGTTTCCCCCGCCAGGGCCCTGGAAACACCATATATTTT.

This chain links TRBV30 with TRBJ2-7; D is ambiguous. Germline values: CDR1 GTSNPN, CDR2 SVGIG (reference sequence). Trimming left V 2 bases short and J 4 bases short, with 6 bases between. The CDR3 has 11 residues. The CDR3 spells CAWSIYYEQYF. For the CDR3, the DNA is TGTGCCTGGAGTATATATTACGAGCAGTACTTC.

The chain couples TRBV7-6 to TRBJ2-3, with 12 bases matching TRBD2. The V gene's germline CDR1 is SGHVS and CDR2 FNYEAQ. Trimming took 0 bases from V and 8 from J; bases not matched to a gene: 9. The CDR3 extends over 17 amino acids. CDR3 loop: CASSLAGTSGPGGTQYF. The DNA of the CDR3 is TGTGCCAGCAGCTTAGCCGGGACTAGCGGGCCGGGTGGTACGCAGTATTTT.

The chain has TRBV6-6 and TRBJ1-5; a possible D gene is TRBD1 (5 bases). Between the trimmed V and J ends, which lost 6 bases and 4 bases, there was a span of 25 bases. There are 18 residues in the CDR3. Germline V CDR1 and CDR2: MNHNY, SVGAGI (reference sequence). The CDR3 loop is CASRRQKVNEPPNQPQHF. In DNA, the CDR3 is TGTGCCAGCAGACGACAGAAGGTTAACGAGCCCCCTAATCAGCCCCAGCATTTT.

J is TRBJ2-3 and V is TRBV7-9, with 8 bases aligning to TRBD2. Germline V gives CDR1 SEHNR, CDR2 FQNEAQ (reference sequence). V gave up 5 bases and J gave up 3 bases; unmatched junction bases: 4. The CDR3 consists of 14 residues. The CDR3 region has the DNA TGTGCCAGCAGCCCCGCGGGGGGTACAGATACGCAGTATTTT. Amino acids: CASSPAGGTDTQYF.

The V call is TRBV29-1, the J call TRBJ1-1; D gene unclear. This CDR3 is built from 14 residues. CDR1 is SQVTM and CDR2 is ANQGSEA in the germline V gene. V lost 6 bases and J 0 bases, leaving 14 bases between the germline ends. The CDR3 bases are TGCAGCGTGGGCCATCCGGGGATGAACACTGAAGCTTTCTTT. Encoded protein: CSVGHPGMNTEAFF.

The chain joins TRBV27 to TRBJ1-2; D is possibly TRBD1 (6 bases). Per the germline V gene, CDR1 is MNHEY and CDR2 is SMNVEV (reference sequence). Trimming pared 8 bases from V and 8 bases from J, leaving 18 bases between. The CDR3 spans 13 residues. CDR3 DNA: TGTGCCAGCTCCCTGGCAGGGGTGGACGGCTACACCTTC. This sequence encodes CASSLAGVDGYTF.